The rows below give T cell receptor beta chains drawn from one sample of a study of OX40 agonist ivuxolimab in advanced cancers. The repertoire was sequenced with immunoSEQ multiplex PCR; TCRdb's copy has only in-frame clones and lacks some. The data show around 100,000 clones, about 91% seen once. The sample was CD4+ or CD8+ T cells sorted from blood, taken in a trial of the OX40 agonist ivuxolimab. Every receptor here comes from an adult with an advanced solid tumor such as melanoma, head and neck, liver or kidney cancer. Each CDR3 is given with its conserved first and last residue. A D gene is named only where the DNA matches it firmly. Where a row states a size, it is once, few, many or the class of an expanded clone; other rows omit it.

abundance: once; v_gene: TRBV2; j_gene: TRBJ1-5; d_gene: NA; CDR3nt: TGTGCCAGCAGTGCGGCATTTAGCAATCAGCCCCAGCATTTT; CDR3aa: CASSAAFSNQPQHF
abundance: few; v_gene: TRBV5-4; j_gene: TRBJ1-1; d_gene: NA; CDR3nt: TGTGCCAGCAGCTTGCCGGGGGCAGCGAACACTGAAGCTTTCTTT; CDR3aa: CASSLPGAANTEAFF
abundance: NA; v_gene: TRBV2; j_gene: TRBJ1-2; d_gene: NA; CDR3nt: TGTGCCAGCTCCCGGGACCCGTACTCTCATGGCTACACCTTC; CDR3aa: CASSRDPYSHGYTF
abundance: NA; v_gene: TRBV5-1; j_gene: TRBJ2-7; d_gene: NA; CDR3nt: TGCGCCAGTCTGGGGGAGACCTACGAGCAGTACTTC; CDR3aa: CASLGETYEQYF
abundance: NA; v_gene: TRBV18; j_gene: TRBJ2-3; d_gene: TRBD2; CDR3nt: TGTGCCAGCTCACCAAGGACTAGCGGGGGCCTAACAGATACGCAGTATTTT; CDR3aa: CASSPRTSGGLTDTQYF
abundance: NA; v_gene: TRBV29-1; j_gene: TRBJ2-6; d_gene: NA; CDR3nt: TGCAGCGTTGCGATGGGGGTCTCTGGGGCCAACGTCCTGACTTTC; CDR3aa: CSVAMGVSGANVLTF
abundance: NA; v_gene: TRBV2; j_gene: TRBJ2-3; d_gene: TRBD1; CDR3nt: TGTGCCAGCAGTCGGGACAGCACAAACACAGATACGCAGTATTTT; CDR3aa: CASSRDSTNTDTQYF
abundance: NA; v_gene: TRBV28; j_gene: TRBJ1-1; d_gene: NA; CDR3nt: TGTGCCAGCAGGCTTCTGGGCACTGAAGCTTTCTTT; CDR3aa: CASRLLGTEAFF
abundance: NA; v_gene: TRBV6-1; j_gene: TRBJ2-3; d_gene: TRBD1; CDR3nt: TGTGCCAGCAGTGCAACAGGGGGCACAGATACGCAGTATTTT; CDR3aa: CASSATGGTDTQYF
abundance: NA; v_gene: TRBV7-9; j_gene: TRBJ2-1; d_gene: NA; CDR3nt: TGTGCCAGCAGCTTATCGGTAAACAATGAGCAGTTCTTC; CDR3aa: CASSLSVNNEQFF
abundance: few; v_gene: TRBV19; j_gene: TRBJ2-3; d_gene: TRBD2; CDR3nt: TGTGCCAGTAGTATGCGGGGGGCGGAGGGTACGCAGTATTTT; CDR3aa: CASSMRGAEGTQYF
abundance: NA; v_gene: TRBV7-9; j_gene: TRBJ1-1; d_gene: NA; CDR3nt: TGTGCCAGCAGCTTAGACCCAGGTGGTGAAGCTTTCTTT; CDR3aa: CASSLDPGGEAFF
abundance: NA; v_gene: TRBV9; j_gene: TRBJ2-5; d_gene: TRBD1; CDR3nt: TGTGCCAGCAGCTCTGACCTGACAGGGGATAGCGAGACCCAGTACTTC; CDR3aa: CASSSDLTGDSETQYF
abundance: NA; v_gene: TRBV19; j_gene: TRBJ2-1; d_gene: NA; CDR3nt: TGTGCCAGTAGTATAGATCAGGGGCCGGGGGGAGGAGAGCAGTTCTTC; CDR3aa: CASSIDQGPGGGEQFF
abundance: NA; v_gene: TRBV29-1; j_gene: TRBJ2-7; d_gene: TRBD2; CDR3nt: TGCAGCGTAGCAGCGGGAAGGTACGAGCAGTACTTC; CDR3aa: CSVAAGRYEQYF
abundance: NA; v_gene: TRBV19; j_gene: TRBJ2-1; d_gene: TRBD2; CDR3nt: TGTGCCAGTAGTATTGGCCTAGCGGGAGCTAATGAGCAGTTCTTC; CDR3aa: CASSIGLAGANEQFF
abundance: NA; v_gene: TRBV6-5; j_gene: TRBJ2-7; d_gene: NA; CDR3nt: TGTGCCAGCAGGAAGGACAACTACGAGCAGTACTTC; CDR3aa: CASRKDNYEQYF
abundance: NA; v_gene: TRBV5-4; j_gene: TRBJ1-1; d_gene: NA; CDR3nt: TGTGCCAGCAGTTCGACAAAGAGGGGGGCCCTGAACACTGAAGCTTTCTTT; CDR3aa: CASSSTKRGALNTEAFF
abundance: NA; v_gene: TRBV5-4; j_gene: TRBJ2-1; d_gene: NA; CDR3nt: TGTGCCAGCAGCTTGAGCCCCTCGGATGAGCAGTTCTTC; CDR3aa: CASSLSPSDEQFF
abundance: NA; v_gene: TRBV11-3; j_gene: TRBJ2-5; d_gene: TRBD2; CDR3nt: TGTGCCAGCAGCCCCGGGACTAGCGGGAGGGCCAGGGAGACCCAGTACTTC; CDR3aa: CASSPGTSGRARETQYF
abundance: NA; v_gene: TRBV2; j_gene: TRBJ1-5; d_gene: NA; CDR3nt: TGTGCCAGCAGGGGGGAGACAGTTTGGAATCAGCCCCAGCATTTT; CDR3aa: CASRGETVWNQPQHF
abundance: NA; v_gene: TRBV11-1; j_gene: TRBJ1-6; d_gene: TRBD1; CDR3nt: TGTGCCAGCAGCCTTATCTCAGGGGGCGATTCACCCCTCCACTTT; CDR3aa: CASSLISGGDSPLHF
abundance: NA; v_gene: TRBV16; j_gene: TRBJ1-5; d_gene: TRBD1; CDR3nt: TGTGCCAGCAGCCGAGACGGACAGGGCTTACAGCCCCAGCATTTT; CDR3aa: CASSRDGQGLQPQHF
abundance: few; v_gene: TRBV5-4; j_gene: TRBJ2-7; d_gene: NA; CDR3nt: TGTGCCAGCAGCCCGGGACTGGGGGACGAGCAGTACTTC; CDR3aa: CASSPGLGDEQYF
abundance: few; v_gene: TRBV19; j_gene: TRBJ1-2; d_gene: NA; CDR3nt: TGTGCCAGTAGGCCGGGCGGACTTAGTGGCTACACCTTC; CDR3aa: CASRPGGLSGYTF
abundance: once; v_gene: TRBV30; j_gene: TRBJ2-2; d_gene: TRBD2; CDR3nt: TGTGCCTGGAGTGTAGCCCTCTGGACTAGAGGCGACACCGGGGAGCTGTTTTTT; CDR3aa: CAWSVALWTRGDTGELFF
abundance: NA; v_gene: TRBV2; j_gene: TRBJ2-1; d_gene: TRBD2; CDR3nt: TGTGCCAGCAGTGAACTCGCGGGAGGGGTCGGTGAGCAGTTCTTC; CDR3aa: CASSELAGGVGEQFF
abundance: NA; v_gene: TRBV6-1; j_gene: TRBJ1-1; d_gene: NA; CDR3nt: TGTGCCAGCAGTTCCAGGGAAGTGGCCACTGAAGCTTTCTTT; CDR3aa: CASSSREVATEAFF
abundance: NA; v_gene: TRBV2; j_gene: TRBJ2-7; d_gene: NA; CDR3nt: TGTGCCAGCAACGTAAAACCGGTAGAGCAGTACTTC; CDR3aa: CASNVKPVEQYF
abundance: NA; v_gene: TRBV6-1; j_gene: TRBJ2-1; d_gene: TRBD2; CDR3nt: TGTGCCAGCAGTGCGCAGGGGACGGGACTAGCGGCCAATGAGCAGTTCTTC; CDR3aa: CASSAQGTGLAANEQFF
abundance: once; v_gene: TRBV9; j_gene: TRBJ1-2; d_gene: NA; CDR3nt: TGTGCCAGCAGCGCTACGTCTGGCTACACCTTC; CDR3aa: CASSATSGYTF
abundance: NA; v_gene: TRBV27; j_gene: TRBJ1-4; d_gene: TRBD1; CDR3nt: TGTGCCAGCAGTCTAAAGGGGGCTAGTGATGAAAAACTGTTTTTT; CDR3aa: CASSLKGASDEKLFF
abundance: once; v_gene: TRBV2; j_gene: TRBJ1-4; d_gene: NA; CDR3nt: TGTGCCAGCAGTGAATTTGATGAAAAACTGTTTTTT; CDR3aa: CASSEFDEKLFF
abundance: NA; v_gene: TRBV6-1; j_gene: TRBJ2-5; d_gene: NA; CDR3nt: TGTGCCAGCAGCCCGGTCGTGGAGACCCAGTACTTC; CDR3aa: CASSPVVETQYF
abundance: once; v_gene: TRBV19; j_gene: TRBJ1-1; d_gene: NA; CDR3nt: TGTGCCAGTAGTAGTCCTTCTTTACGTGTGGGGCTGGGCACTGAAGCTTTCTTT; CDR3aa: CASSSPSLRVGLGTEAFF
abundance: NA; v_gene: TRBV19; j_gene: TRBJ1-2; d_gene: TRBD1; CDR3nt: TGTGCCAGTAGGCAGACAGGGGGCATCTATGGCTACACCTTC; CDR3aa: CASRQTGGIYGYTF
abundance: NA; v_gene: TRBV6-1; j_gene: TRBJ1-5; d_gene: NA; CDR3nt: TGTGCCAGCAGTACAAGTTGGGGAGGTAAGCCCCAGCATTTT; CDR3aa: CASSTSWGGKPQHF
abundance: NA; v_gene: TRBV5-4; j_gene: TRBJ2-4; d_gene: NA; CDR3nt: TGTGCCAGCAGCCTCGACGGTTTAGCCAAAAACATTCAGTACTTC; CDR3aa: CASSLDGLAKNIQYF
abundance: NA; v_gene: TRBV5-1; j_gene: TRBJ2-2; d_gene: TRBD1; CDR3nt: TGCGCCAGTAAAGACAGGGTGGGGACCAACACCGGGGAGCTGTTTTTT; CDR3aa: CASKDRVGTNTGELFF
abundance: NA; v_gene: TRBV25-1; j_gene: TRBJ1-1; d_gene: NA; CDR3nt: TGTGCCAGCAGTGAAAGAGGCAAAGCTTTCTTT; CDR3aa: CASSERGKAFF
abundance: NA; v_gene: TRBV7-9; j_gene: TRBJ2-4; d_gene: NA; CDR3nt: TGTGCCAGCAGCTTAGGTTCAGGGATAGCCAAAAACATTCAGTACTTC; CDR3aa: CASSLGSGIAKNIQYF
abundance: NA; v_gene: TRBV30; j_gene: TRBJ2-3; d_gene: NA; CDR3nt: TGTGCCTGGAGTCCTCCTGGGACAGATACGCAGTATTTT; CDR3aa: CAWSPPGTDTQYF
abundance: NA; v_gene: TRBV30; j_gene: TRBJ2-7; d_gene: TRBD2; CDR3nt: TGTGCCTGGACCTTAGCGGGGGGGCCCTACGAGCAGTACTTC; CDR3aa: CAWTLAGGPYEQYF
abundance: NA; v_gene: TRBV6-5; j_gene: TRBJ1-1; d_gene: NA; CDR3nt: TGTGCCAGCAGTTCGCACTGGAACACTGAAGCTTTCTTT; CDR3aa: CASSSHWNTEAFF
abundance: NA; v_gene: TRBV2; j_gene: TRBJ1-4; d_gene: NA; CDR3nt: TGTGCCAGCAACTTGGAAGGCTGGAAAAAACTGTTTTTT; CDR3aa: CASNLEGWKKLFF
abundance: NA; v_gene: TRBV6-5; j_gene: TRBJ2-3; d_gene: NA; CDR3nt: TGTGCCAGCAGTTACTTTCTTACAGGGACAGATACGCAGTATTTT; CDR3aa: CASSYFLTGTDTQYF
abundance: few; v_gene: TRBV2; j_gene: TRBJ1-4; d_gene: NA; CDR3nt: TGTGCCAGCAGCCAAACACCGCCCGGGGGGAAACTGTTTTTT; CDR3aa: CASSQTPPGGKLFF
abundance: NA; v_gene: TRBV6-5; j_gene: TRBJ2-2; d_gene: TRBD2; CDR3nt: TGTGCCAGCAGTTACTTCGGGGGGGCGAACACCGGGGAGCTGTTTTTT; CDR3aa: CASSYFGGANTGELFF
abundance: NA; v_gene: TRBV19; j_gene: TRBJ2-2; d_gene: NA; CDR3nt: TGTGCCAGTAGTATGCTCGGGACCACCGGGGAGCTGTTTTTT; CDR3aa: CASSMLGTTGELFF
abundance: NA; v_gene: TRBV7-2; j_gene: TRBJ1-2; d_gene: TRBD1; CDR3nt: TGTGCCAGCAGCTTGCCGGGACAGATGAACTATGGCTACACCTTC; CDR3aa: CASSLPGQMNYGYTF
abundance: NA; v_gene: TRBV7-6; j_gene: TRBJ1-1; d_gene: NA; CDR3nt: TGTGCCAGCAGCACACGAATTGGAGGTGAAGCTTTCTTT; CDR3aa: CASSTRIGGEAFF
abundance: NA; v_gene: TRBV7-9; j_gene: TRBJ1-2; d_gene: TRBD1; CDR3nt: TGTGCCAGCAGCCTGGGACAGTTCTATGGCTACACCTTC; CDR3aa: CASSLGQFYGYTF
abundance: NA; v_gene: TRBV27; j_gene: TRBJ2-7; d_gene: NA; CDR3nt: TGTGCCAGCAGTTTCAACCCAAAAATGGCTCTCGAGCAGTACTTC; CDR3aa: CASSFNPKMALEQYF
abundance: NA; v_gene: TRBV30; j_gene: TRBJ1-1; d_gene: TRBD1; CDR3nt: TGTGCCTGGAGCCTCAACAGGGGCCGCACTGAAGCTTTCTTT; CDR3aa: CAWSLNRGRTEAFF
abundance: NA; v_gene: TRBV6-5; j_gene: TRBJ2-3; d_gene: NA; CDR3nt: TGTGCCAGCAGGTCTACAGGTTACACAGATACGCAGTATTTT; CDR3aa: CASRSTGYTDTQYF